This paragraph covers one T cell receptor beta chain sequence. Its cognate antigen is unknown. This sample stems from a study of OX40 agonist ivuxolimab in advanced cancers. Findings and limits, study-wide: Patients with a partial response at 0.1-3.0 mg/kg had among the lowest clonal expansion.

Assay: immunoSEQ multiplex PCR; the TCRdb copy retains only in-frame clones and omits some. The sample lists under 95,000 clones; roughly nine tenths were seen once. The clonotype comes from an adult with an advanced solid tumor such as melanoma, head and neck, liver or kidney cancer. The sample here was CD4+ or CD8+ T cells sorted from blood, taken in a trial of the OX40 agonist ivuxolimab.

Written as DNA, the CDR3 is TGCAGCGTTGAAGACGCGTTCGAGGGCCCGAGGGCTTTCTTT. Translation gives CSVEDAFEGPRAFF. This chain joins TRBV29-1 and TRBJ1-1; D gene unclear. V shed 0 bases and J shed 11 bases, with 19 bases lying between them. The CDR3 is made up of 14 amino acids. Germline CDR1 reads SQVTM; CDR2 reads ANQGSEA.